This T cell receptor (beta chain) originates from a study of T cell changes during pregnancy in multiple sclerosis. The ends lost 6 bases at V and 4 bases at J; junction bases unmatched: 11. Germline values: CDR1 MNHNY, CDR2 SVGAGI (reference sequence). The length of the CDR3 is 15 residues. Assay used: immunoSEQ multiplex PCR; TCRdb lists only in-frame clones, some missing. The repertoire holds tens of thousands of clones, with about 89% as singletons. This clone was counted ten times or more. The sequences come from peripheral blood, collected in the second trimester of pregnancy. This chain links TRBV6-6 with TRBJ2-5, with 7 bases identical to TRBD1. The clonotype originates from a female donor with multiple sclerosis, enrolled in a pregnancy study. Here the CDR3 DNA reads TGTGCCAGCAGCCCCACCGAGACAGGGCCAGAGACCCAGTACTTC. It codes for CASSPTETGPETQYF.